This TCR beta chain was retrieved from a study of blood T cell repertoires in COVID-19. Background on the study: Samples came from the United States, Italy and Spain, spanning acute and convalescent COVID-19. Sources were T cells, B-cell-depleted T cells, or PBMCs; the material itself was cDNA or gDNA.

Measured with immunoSEQ multiplex PCR; TCRdb has only the in-frame clones, and not every one. The table has about 50,000 clones, about 86% seen once. Trimming took off 3 bases at V and 7 bases at J, with 13 bases between the two ends. CDR1 and CDR2 (germline): SGHTA, FQGTGA. This CDR3 region has 14 residues. The receptor was derived from a man aged 35 to 55 with active COVID-19. The sample comprised peripheral blood. The chain joins TRBV7-3 to TRBJ2-1, with D possibly being TRBD2 (6 bases). The CDR3: CASSFRESPNEQFF. The CDR3 DNA reads TGTGCCAGCAGCTTCCGGGAGTCCCCTAATGAGCAGTTCTTC.